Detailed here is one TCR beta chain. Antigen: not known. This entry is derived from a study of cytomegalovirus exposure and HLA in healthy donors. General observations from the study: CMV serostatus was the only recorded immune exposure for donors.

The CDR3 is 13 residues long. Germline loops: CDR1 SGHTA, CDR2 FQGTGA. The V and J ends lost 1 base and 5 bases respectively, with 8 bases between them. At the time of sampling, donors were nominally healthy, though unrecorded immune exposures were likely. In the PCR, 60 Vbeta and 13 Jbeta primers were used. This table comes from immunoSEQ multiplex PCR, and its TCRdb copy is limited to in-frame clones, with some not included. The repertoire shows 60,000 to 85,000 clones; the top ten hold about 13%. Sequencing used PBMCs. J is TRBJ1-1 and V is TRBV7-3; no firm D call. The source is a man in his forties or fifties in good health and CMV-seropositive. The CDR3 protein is CASSLSRVTEAFF. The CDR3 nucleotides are TGTGCCAGCAGCTTAAGCCGAGTAACTGAAGCTTTCTTT. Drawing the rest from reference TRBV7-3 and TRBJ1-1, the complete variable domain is GAGVSQTPSNKVTEKGKYVELRCDPISGHTALYWYRQSLGQGPEFLIYFQGTGAADDSGLPNDRFFAVRPEGSVSTLKIQRTERGDSAVYLCASSLSRVTEAFFGQGTRLTVV.